What follows is one TCR beta chain and its context. This clone has a single count. Its antigen remains undetermined. Base qualities are missing; no much larger clone stands one base away. The data are from a study of blood T cell repertoires in COVID-19 (dated by TCRdb to 2018 to 2020). Describing the broader study: Collaborator samples came from the United States, Italy and Spain and covered acute and convalescent phases of COVID-19. Sample metadata almost always included a de-identified subject ID, COVID-19 status, age in years and sex. Samples came from the ongoing ImmuneRACE study (first 160 participants) plus 1,254 subjects from 6 global collaborators. The material from the prospective study consisted of cDNA or gDNA derived from T cells, B-cell-depleted T cells, or PBMCs. Deeply sampled blood TCRbeta repertoires from subjects exposed to, actively infected with, or recovered from COVID-19 were included in the dataset. The repertoires were released in a freely available public database meant as a resource for research on the immune response to SARS-CoV-2. HLA class I and class II types, where available, came from metadata supplied by the sample provider rather than from assay-based typing.

Broad study findings and their caveats: The quantity of clinical and demographic metadata differed by source and by participant and was supplied without curation.

The immunoSEQ Assay, a bias-controlled multiplex PCR, was used to amplify TCRbeta CDR3 regions from genomic DNA. On the authors' methods: Within the assay, amplification of reference gene primers was used to estimate how many nucleated cells each sample contained. Sequence reads were collapsed and filtered to measure the absolute abundance of every unique TCRbeta CDR3 rearrangement. For each sample, productive Simpson clonality was calculated by taking the square root of Simpson's diversity index across productive rearrangements. TCRdb provides this immuneACCESS table in a form limited to in-frame rearrangements. Some clones are lacking; in checked studies, under half of them reflect an unresolved V gene, and why the rest are absent is not known. For V, J and clone size, that table is used; D and trimming come from the DNA. Here the sample has 170,000 or so clones; around 84% occur a single time. The ten largest clones take up around 7% of the sample.

The germline V gene specifies MNHEY as CDR1 and SVGAGI as CDR2. From the cysteine through the phenylalanine, the CDR3 covers 12 amino acids. The kept DNA is CDR3 alone, 36 bases in frame from the first base. V gives up 6 bases and J gives up 3 bases, and the segment between their germline ends measures 9 bases. Whole blood was collected in K2EDTA tubes by collaborating institutions according to the institutions' own protocols. For TCRbeta analysis, collaborator samples were shipped as frozen whole blood, as isolated PBMCs, or as DNA extracted from either sample type. The V gene is TRBV6-5 and the J gene is TRBJ2-7; D gene: possibly TRBD1, on 6 matching bases. The receptor was isolated from a man aged 45-60 years with active or convalescent COVID-19. Sequencing was done on a sample of peripheral blood. The CDR3 here reads CASRGANYEQYF. Read as DNA, the sequence is TGTGCCAGCAGGGGGGCGAACTACGAGCAGTACTTC.